This T cell receptor (beta chain) derives from a study of blood T cells in healthy people across ages. A second PCR of 7 to 11 cycles used a sample-barcoded 5' primer and a J-beta primer mix. MiXCR, applied by TCRdb to the 5' RACE reads, yields one record per CDR3 protein. Of a few hundred thousand distinct CDR3 sequences in the sample, about 52% were seen once. Those donating, healthy Caucasian individuals from Russia, were aged roughly 6 to 90. Peripheral blood from each donor was collected in a volume of 9.5 to 10 milliliters. The study, taken as a whole, reports: More naive CD4+ cells and higher diversity marked long-lived donors relative to aged donors.

As to this clonotype: Its antigen is currently unknown.

There are 14 residues in the CDR3. The V gene's germline CDR1 is SQVTM and CDR2 ANQGSEA. The germline V and J ends were trimmed by 4 bases and 3 bases, with 13 bases remaining between them. This chain joins TRBV29-1 and TRBJ2-1; D not certain. Sequenced sample: blood. This TCR was recovered from a man in his sixties in good health. CDR3 sequence reads: CSVVLTDIYNEQFF. CDR3 DNA: TGCAGCGTTGTCCTTACCGACATCTACAATGAGCAGTTCTTC.